This TCR beta chain was sequenced during a study of blood T cells in healthy people across ages. General observations from the study: Unsorted PBMC input precluded a conclusive naive versus antigen-experienced comparison. Among T cells, TCR beta diversity per million cells dropped roughly linearly as age rose. In the absence of known donor CMV status, changes in expanded clonotypes were possibly confounded.

Concerning this clonotype: The target antigen is unknown. This may stem from a read error, because a much larger clone lies one nucleotide away.

CDR3 length: 14 residues. Through a sample-barcoded 5' primer and a J-beta primer mix, a second PCR was run for roughly 6 to 11 cycles. Every molecule of cDNA carried a tag from a template-switch adaptor with 12 random nucleotides. TCRdb re-called the 5' RACE reads with MiXCR, one entry per CDR3 protein. The table records about 810,000 distinct CDR3 sequences, around 36% of them present only once. The sample consisted of blood. The chain uses TRBV12-3 or TRBV12-4 and TRBJ2-3; a possible D gene is TRBD2 (5 bases). The clonotype originates from a man younger than 35 in good health. CDR3: CAGSPTRSTDTQYF. For the CDR3, the DNA is TGTGCCGGCAGTCCTACTAGGTCCACAGATACGCAGTATTTT.